This TCR beta chain was captured by sequencing in a study of CD8+ T cells in alopecia areata. Study background: Tofacitinib administration to treated patients was oral, at 5 to 10 mg twice daily.

Specified treatment: oral pan-JAK inhibitor, 5-10 mg twice daily. After isolation, RNA underwent reverse transcription to generate cDNA as the sequencing template. Using immunoSEQ multiplex PCR, the repertoire was profiled, and TCRdb retains in-frame clones only, with some absent. The sample holds some 180,000 clones, 51% seen once. A remark on this clone: Antigen: not known.

The CDR3 is 15 residues long. Germline V gene sequence: CDR1 GTSNPN, CDR2 SVGIG (reference sequence). The V end was cut by 0 bases, the J end by 2 bases, with 10 bases between. General study results and limits: In scalp, tofacitinib significantly decreased clonality and expanded CD8+ clones among the top 100. More clonal than normal scalp was lesional scalp, particularly alopecia totalis/universalis.

This sequence originates from a human donor with alopecia areata. This rearrangement joins TRBV30 to TRBJ1-4, with D tentatively TRBD1 (5 bases). The sample in question was CD8+ T cells sorted from blood, obtained between weeks 51 and 54, from a patient treated with tofacitinib. CDR3 DNA: TGTGCCTGGAGTGTATGGGACCGTACTAATGAAAAACTGTTTTTT. Translation: CAWSVWDRTNEKLFF.